The present T cell receptor beta chain was sequenced within a study of OX40 agonist ivuxolimab in advanced cancers. Overall study context: Aged roughly 23 to 79 with a mean of approximately 60 years, they were approximately 80% male. Study-level findings and limits: Nonresponders, in some cases, also had low normalized T-cell clonal expansion.

To note about this clone: Its antigen is still unknown.

Looked up from germline, CDR1 is SGDLS and CDR2 is YYNGEE. V gave up 0 bases and J gave up 6 bases, with 8 bases separating them. The CDR3 loop spans 13 amino acids. Some clones are missing from TCRdb's copy, which holds only in-frame ones; the method was immunoSEQ multiplex PCR. The top ten hold 1% to 1.2% of the sample, which has approximately 68,000 clones, approximately 90% seen once. This chain joins TRBV9 and TRBJ2-3, with no clear D. This sequence originates from an adult with an advanced solid tumor such as melanoma, head and neck, liver or kidney cancer. The input for sequencing was CD4+ or CD8+ T cells sorted from blood, taken in a trial of the OX40 agonist ivuxolimab. The CDR3: CASSVGRPDTQYF. The CDR3 nucleotides read TGTGCCAGCAGCGTAGGGCGCCCGGATACGCAGTATTTT.